A selection of T cell receptor beta chains follows, all from one sample in a study of identical twins. Each CDR3 protein gets one entry after TCRdb re-called the 5' RACE reads with MiXCR. The profile shows about 920,000 distinct CDR3 sequences, approximately 13% of them singletons. The data were also submitted as part of a second study, on yellow fever vaccine responses in identical twins.

The sequencing input was PBMCs. The source of these receptors is a woman in her late teens or twenties in good health. Both conserved end residues are part of each CDR3. D genes are given only for firm matches. Expanded clones get a size class; other rows say once, few or many, or leave the size out.

clone size: -; CDR3 length: 12; D gene: -; J gene: TRBJ2-1; V gene: TRBV9; CDR3 protein: CASSPIENEQFF; CDR3 DNA: TGTGCCAGCAGCCCTATTGAAAATGAGCAGTTCTTC
clone size: -; CDR3 length: 13; D gene: -; J gene: TRBJ2-1; V gene: TRBV12-3/TRBV12-4; CDR3 protein: CASSPRRLGEQFF; CDR3 DNA: TGTGCCAGCAGTCCTCGGAGGCTAGGTGAGCAGTTCTTC
clone size: few; CDR3 length: 15; D gene: TRBD2; J gene: TRBJ2-7; V gene: TRBV7-8; CDR3 protein: CASSLVTSGTYEQYF; CDR3 DNA: TGTGCCAGCAGCTTAGTCACTAGCGGGACTTACGAGCAGTACTTC
clone size: few; CDR3 length: 15; D gene: -; J gene: TRBJ2-3; V gene: TRBV5-1; CDR3 protein: CASSLGGLQRDTQYF; CDR3 DNA: TGCGCCAGCAGCTTGGGAGGTCTCCAGAGGGATACGCAGTATTTT
clone size: -; CDR3 length: 15; D gene: -; J gene: TRBJ2-7; V gene: TRBV27; CDR3 protein: CASTSQGAGDYEQYF; CDR3 DNA: TGTGCCAGCACCTCCCAGGGGGCGGGAGACTACGAGCAGTACTTC
clone size: -; CDR3 length: 15; D gene: TRBD2; J gene: TRBJ2-3; V gene: TRBV10-3; CDR3 protein: CAISGAGGGADTQYF; CDR3 DNA: TGTGCCATCAGTGGAGCGGGGGGAGGGGCAGATACGCAGTATTTT
clone size: -; CDR3 length: 11; D gene: -; J gene: TRBJ1-2; V gene: TRBV6-5; CDR3 protein: CASSDTQGYTF; CDR3 DNA: TGTGCCAGCTCGGACACCCAAGGCTACACCTTC
clone size: few; CDR3 length: 16; D gene: -; J gene: TRBJ2-3; V gene: TRBV4-1; CDR3 protein: CASSQDLVGIADTQYF; CDR3 DNA: TGCGCCAGCAGCCAAGATCTAGTAGGGATTGCAGATACGCAGTATTTT
clone size: -; CDR3 length: 16; D gene: TRBD2; J gene: TRBJ2-2; V gene: TRBV20-1; CDR3 protein: CSAVGLAGPNTGELFF; CDR3 DNA: TGCAGTGCTGTGGGTCTAGCGGGACCGAACACCGGGGAGCTGTTTTTT
clone size: many; CDR3 length: 14; D gene: -; J gene: TRBJ1-4; V gene: TRBV12-3/TRBV12-4; CDR3 protein: CATSERGAGEKLFF; CDR3 DNA: TGTGCCACTTCAGAAAGGGGCGCTGGGGAAAAACTGTTTTTT
clone size: few; CDR3 length: 15; D gene: TRBD1; J gene: TRBJ1-2; V gene: TRBV15; CDR3 protein: CATSTDRGLNYGYTF; CDR3 DNA: TGTGCCACCAGCACCGACAGGGGGCTGAACTATGGCTACACCTTC
clone size: -; CDR3 length: 16; D gene: TRBD1; J gene: TRBJ2-7; V gene: TRBV5-1; CDR3 protein: CASSSKGQVSSYEQYF; CDR3 DNA: TGCGCCAGCAGCTCGAAGGGACAGGTGAGCTCCTACGAGCAGTACTTC
clone size: -; CDR3 length: 13; D gene: TRBD1; J gene: TRBJ1-4; V gene: TRBV2; CDR3 protein: CASETGVDEKLFF; CDR3 DNA: TGTGCCAGCGAAACAGGGGTGGATGAAAAACTGTTTTTT
clone size: -; CDR3 length: 15; D gene: -; J gene: TRBJ2-1; V gene: TRBV5-6; CDR3 protein: CASSRGRISYNEQFF; CDR3 DNA: TGTGCCAGCAGCCGGGGACGGATCTCCTACAATGAGCAGTTCTTC
clone size: -; CDR3 length: 17; D gene: -; J gene: TRBJ2-7; V gene: TRBV7-9; CDR3 protein: CASSSSGLFQSSYEQYF; CDR3 DNA: TGTGCCAGCAGCTCCTCGGGACTTTTCCAATCCTCCTACGAGCAGTACTTC
clone size: -; CDR3 length: 15; D gene: TRBD2; J gene: TRBJ2-2; V gene: TRBV11-1; CDR3 protein: CASRPAGLNTGELFF; CDR3 DNA: TGTGCCAGCAGACCAGCGGGGCTTAACACCGGGGAGCTGTTTTTT
clone size: many; CDR3 length: 14; D gene: TRBD1; J gene: TRBJ1-1; V gene: TRBV5-1; CDR3 protein: CASSLDRAYTEAFF; CDR3 DNA: TGCGCCAGCAGCCTCGACAGGGCCTACACTGAAGCTTTCTTT
clone size: -; CDR3 length: 18; D gene: -; J gene: TRBJ2-6; V gene: TRBV9; CDR3 protein: CASSDPHRQLSGANVLTF; CDR3 DNA: TGTGCCAGCAGCGACCCACACCGACAGCTCTCTGGGGCCAACGTCCTGACTTTC
clone size: -; CDR3 length: 16; D gene: -; J gene: TRBJ1-5; V gene: TRBV20-1; CDR3 protein: CSARNPKGDGNQPQHF; CDR3 DNA: TGCAGTGCTAGGAACCCTAAAGGGGATGGCAATCAGCCCCAGCATTTT
clone size: -; CDR3 length: 18; D gene: TRBD1; J gene: TRBJ1-2; V gene: TRBV15; CDR3 protein: CANSREGLTGGADYGYTF; CDR3 DNA: TGTGCCAACAGCAGAGAGGGGCTGACAGGGGGCGCTGACTATGGCTACACCTTC
clone size: -; CDR3 length: 12; D gene: -; J gene: TRBJ2-1; V gene: TRBV11-2; CDR3 protein: CASSSSGVEQFF; CDR3 DNA: TGTGCCAGCAGCTCATCGGGGGTTGAGCAGTTCTTC
clone size: -; CDR3 length: 13; D gene: -; J gene: TRBJ1-3; V gene: TRBV19; CDR3 protein: CASSEFSGNTIYF; CDR3 DNA: TGTGCCAGTTCTGAGTTCTCTGGAAACACCATATATTTT
clone size: -; CDR3 length: 13; D gene: -; J gene: TRBJ2-7; V gene: TRBV4-1; CDR3 protein: CASSPQVSYEQYF; CDR3 DNA: TGCGCCAGCAGCCCCCAGGTGTCCTACGAGCAGTACTTC
clone size: few; CDR3 length: 13; D gene: -; J gene: TRBJ2-5; V gene: TRBV4-1; CDR3 protein: CASSRAWGETQYF; CDR3 DNA: TGCGCCAGCAGCCGCGCATGGGGGGAGACCCAGTACTTC
clone size: -; CDR3 length: 14; D gene: TRBD1; J gene: TRBJ1-2; V gene: TRBV10-3; CDR3 protein: CAISPGTGHYGYTF; CDR3 DNA: TGTGCCATCAGCCCGGGGACAGGGCACTATGGCTACACCTTC
clone size: -; CDR3 length: 13; D gene: -; J gene: TRBJ2-7; V gene: TRBV5-1; CDR3 protein: CASSFDRYYEQYF; CDR3 DNA: TGCGCCAGCAGTTTCGACCGATACTACGAGCAGTACTTC
clone size: -; CDR3 length: 16; D gene: TRBD1; J gene: TRBJ2-2; V gene: TRBV6-1; CDR3 protein: CASSDWDRVHTGELFF; CDR3 DNA: TGTGCCAGCAGTGATTGGGACAGGGTACACACCGGGGAGCTGTTTTTT
clone size: few; CDR3 length: 16; D gene: TRBD2; J gene: TRBJ2-1; V gene: TRBV24-1; CDR3 protein: CATSDPGTTGYNEQFF; CDR3 DNA: TGTGCCACCAGTGATCCCGGGACTACCGGCTATAATGAGCAGTTCTTC
clone size: -; CDR3 length: 13; D gene: -; J gene: TRBJ1-2; V gene: TRBV4-1; CDR3 protein: CASSPAVPYGYTF; CDR3 DNA: TGCGCCAGCTCCCCGGCAGTCCCCTATGGCTACACCTTC
clone size: -; CDR3 length: 12; D gene: -; J gene: TRBJ1-5; V gene: TRBV12-3/TRBV12-4; CDR3 protein: CASREVDQPQHF; CDR3 DNA: TGTGCCAGCAGAGAAGTGGACCAGCCCCAGCATTTT
clone size: -; CDR3 length: 15; D gene: -; J gene: TRBJ2-6; V gene: TRBV27; CDR3 protein: CASSFIRSGANVLTF; CDR3 DNA: TGTGCCAGCAGTTTCATCCGCTCTGGGGCCAACGTCCTGACTTTC
clone size: -; CDR3 length: 13; D gene: -; J gene: TRBJ1-2; V gene: TRBV7-9; CDR3 protein: CASDLAGKYGYTF; CDR3 DNA: TGTGCCAGCGACCTGGCAGGGAAGTATGGCTACACCTTC
clone size: few; CDR3 length: 14; D gene: -; J gene: TRBJ1-3; V gene: TRBV5-1; CDR3 protein: CASSLDLSGNTIYF; CDR3 DNA: TGCGCCAGCAGCTTGGATTTGTCCGGAAACACCATATATTTT
clone size: -; CDR3 length: 19; D gene: TRBD2; J gene: TRBJ2-1; V gene: TRBV5-1; CDR3 protein: CASSLADLQGLAGNNEQFF; CDR3 DNA: TGCGCCAGCAGCTTGGCCGACTTACAGGGACTAGCGGGGAACAATGAGCAGTTCTTC
clone size: -; CDR3 length: 15; D gene: -; J gene: TRBJ2-2; V gene: TRBV11-2; CDR3 protein: CASSFYRVNTGELFF; CDR3 DNA: TGTGCCAGCAGCTTTTACAGAGTCAACACCGGGGAGCTGTTTTTT
clone size: many; CDR3 length: 14; D gene: TRBD1; J gene: TRBJ2-5; V gene: TRBV7-2; CDR3 protein: CASSLAGGLETQYF; CDR3 DNA: TGTGCCAGCAGCTTAGCAGGGGGCTTGGAGACCCAGTACTTC
clone size: -; CDR3 length: 16; D gene: -; J gene: TRBJ2-3; V gene: TRBV6-5; CDR3 protein: CASSYRGQTSTDTQYF; CDR3 DNA: TGTGCCAGCAGTTACCGTGGACAGACCAGCACAGATACGCAGTATTTT
clone size: few; CDR3 length: 14; D gene: -; J gene: TRBJ2-5; V gene: TRBV28; CDR3 protein: CASRPTRDFETQYF; CDR3 DNA: TGTGCCAGCAGGCCTACCCGGGACTTTGAGACCCAGTACTTC
clone size: -; CDR3 length: 15; D gene: -; J gene: TRBJ1-2; V gene: TRBV7-8; CDR3 protein: CASSTWTPTGYGYTF; CDR3 DNA: TGTGCCAGCAGCACATGGACACCCACCGGCTATGGCTACACCTTC
clone size: -; CDR3 length: 19; D gene: -; J gene: TRBJ2-4; V gene: TRBV28; CDR3 protein: CASTQSTIQRVRAKNIQYF; CDR3 DNA: TGTGCCAGCACCCAGAGTACGATACAGAGGGTGAGAGCCAAAAACATTCAGTACTTC
clone size: -; CDR3 length: 17; D gene: -; J gene: TRBJ1-1; V gene: TRBV12-3/TRBV12-4; CDR3 protein: CACCLSLGGTRGTEAFF; CDR3 DNA: TGTGCCTGCTGTTTAAGTCTAGGAGGGACAAGGGGCACTGAAGCTTTCTTT
clone size: few; CDR3 length: 13; D gene: -; J gene: TRBJ1-2; V gene: TRBV20-1; CDR3 protein: CSATLTTDYGYTF; CDR3 DNA: TGCAGTGCTACTCTAACGACGGACTATGGCTACACCTTC
clone size: -; CDR3 length: 18; D gene: TRBD1; J gene: TRBJ2-4; V gene: TRBV15; CDR3 protein: CATSNRDRPSLAKNIQYF; CDR3 DNA: TGTGCCACCAGCAATCGGGACAGGCCGAGCCTAGCCAAAAACATTCAGTACTTC
clone size: few; CDR3 length: 13; D gene: -; J gene: TRBJ2-5; V gene: TRBV5-6; CDR3 protein: CASSQMGSETQYF; CDR3 DNA: TGTGCCAGCAGCCAGATGGGTTCGGAGACCCAGTACTTC
clone size: -; CDR3 length: 17; D gene: -; J gene: TRBJ2-3; V gene: TRBV20-1; CDR3 protein: CSARGYRAGSSTDTQYF; CDR3 DNA: TGCAGTGCGCGGGGATATAGGGCGGGTTCTAGCACAGATACGCAGTATTTT
clone size: few; CDR3 length: 15; D gene: -; J gene: TRBJ2-3; V gene: TRBV10-3; CDR3 protein: CAISEQPKGTDTQYF; CDR3 DNA: TGTGCCATCAGTGAACAGCCCAAGGGCACAGATACGCAGTATTTT
clone size: -; CDR3 length: 12; D gene: -; J gene: TRBJ2-7; V gene: TRBV2; CDR3 protein: CASKAESYEQYF; CDR3 DNA: TGTGCCAGCAAAGCGGAGAGCTACGAGCAGTACTTC
clone size: few; CDR3 length: 14; D gene: TRBD1; J gene: TRBJ1-2; V gene: TRBV10-2; CDR3 protein: CASTESGGRYGYTF; CDR3 DNA: TGCGCCAGCACCGAATCAGGGGGCCGCTATGGCTACACCTTC
clone size: -; CDR3 length: 16; D gene: -; J gene: TRBJ2-1; V gene: TRBV20-1; CDR3 protein: CSARDFELYSYNEQFF; CDR3 DNA: TGCAGTGCTAGAGATTTTGAACTCTACTCCTACAATGAGCAGTTCTTC
clone size: few; CDR3 length: 15; D gene: -; J gene: TRBJ2-1; V gene: TRBV10-3; CDR3 protein: CAISAGTGFFSEQFF; CDR3 DNA: TGTGCCATCAGTGCGGGGACGGGATTTTTTAGTGAGCAGTTCTTC